Shown below are 26 T cell receptor beta chains from a single sample sequenced in a study of blood T cell repertoires in COVID-19. Sequencing used immunoSEQ multiplex PCR; TCRdb keeps in-frame clones, though not all of them. The repertoire holds roughly 200,000 clones, with 84% as singletons. Sequenced: peripheral blood. The receptors were gathered from an elderly woman with COVID-19, enrolled during active disease.

The chain combines TRBV3-1 (or the pseudogene TRBV3-2) with TRBJ2-5; D remains unclear. Germline V lookup: CDR1 LGHDT, CDR2 YNNKEL (reference sequence). V lost 4 bases, J lost 5 bases, and 17 bases lay in between. The CDR3 spans 15 residues. For the CDR3, the DNA is TGTGCCAGCAGCCCCGACCCGGGTTCTGCGGAGACCCAGTACTTC. Translated, it gives CASSPDPGSAETQYF.

The sample holds one count of this clone. The DNA of the CDR3 is TGTGCCAGCAGTGGACAGGGGTCCTATAGCAATCAGCCCCAGCATTTT. It encodes CASSGQGSYSNQPQHF. This sequence joins TRBV6-1 and TRBJ1-5; 8 bases fit TRBD1. The CDR3 extends over 16 amino acids. V was clipped by 4 bases and J by 0 bases; unmatched bases: 5. Germline V lookup: CDR1 MNHNS, CDR2 SASEGT.

V and J are TRBV4-1 and TRBJ1-5; D remains ambiguous. CDR1 is MGHRA and CDR2 is YSYEKL in the germline V gene. V was pared by 0 bases and J by 7 bases, with 16 bases between. This CDR3 region has 16 residues. The CDR3 region is CASSQDVTIGRQPQHF. CDR3 coding DNA: TGCGCCAGCAGCCAAGATGTCACCATAGGGAGGCAGCCCCAGCATTTT.

The V call is TRBV28, the J call TRBJ1-1; D is undetermined. CDR1 and CDR2 from the germline V gene are MDHEN and SYDVKM. V lost 5 bases and J lost 5, with 15 bases in between. The length of the CDR3 is 14 residues. The CDR3, as DNA: TGTGCCAGCAGTGAGGTGAGGTCTTGGACTGAAGCTTTCTTT. Encoded protein: CASSEVRSWTEAFF.

To note about this clone: The same CDR3 arises from other DNA sequences in this sample as well. This sequence joins TRBV19 and TRBJ2-1, with a weak D call TRBD1 (6 bases). Germline V lookup: CDR1 LNHDA, CDR2 SQIVND (reference sequence). This CDR3 region has 13 residues. Trimming removed 5 bases at V and 4 bases at J, with 9 bases between. CDR3 bases: TGTGCCAGTAGTCCTAGGGGGTACAATGAGCAGTTCTTC. It codes for CASSPRGYNEQFF.

DNA for the CDR3: TGTGCCAGCAGTGGATACAGGGTGTTTGACCCTTTCTTT. This codes for CASSGYRVFDPFF. The J gene is TRBJ1-1, the V gene TRBV2, with a tentative D call TRBD1 (6 bases). The germline V gene encodes CDR1 SNHLY and CDR2 FYNNEI. This CDR3 is built from 13 residues. V lost 4 bases, J lost 12 bases, and 18 bases lay in between.

This clone was seen more than once but under ten times. This chain uses TRBV29-1 with TRBJ2-5, with 9 bases aligning to TRBD1. The CDR3 runs to 16 residues. The ends lost 4 bases at V and 5 bases at J; junction bases unmatched: 14. Germline CDR1 reads SQVTM; CDR2 reads ANQGSEA. CDR3 in DNA: TGCAGCGTTGTTAAGGGACAGGGTGACACGGGGGAGACCCAGTACTTC. As protein: CSVVKGQGDTGETQYF.

This chain's CDR3 is CASSLMAGSMNTEAFF. DNA of the CDR3: TGCGCCAGCAGCTTGATGGCAGGGTCCATGAACACTGAAGCTTTCTTT. The rearrangement uses TRBV5-1 and TRBJ1-1; TRBD1 might be the D (5 bases). The CDR3 is 16 residues long. V was pared by 1 base and J by 0 bases, with 13 bases between. Germline V CDR1 and CDR2: SGHRS, YFSETQ.

This chain connects TRBV2 to TRBJ2-5; tentatively, D is TRBD2 (5 bases). V was cut by 7 bases and J by 2 bases, with 8 bases left in between. The CDR3 is 12 amino acids. CDR1 and CDR2 (germline): SNHLY, FYNNEI. The CDR3 DNA sequence: TGTGCCAGCAAACGGGGTCAAGAGACCCAGTACTTC. It yields the protein CASKRGQETQYF. The full variable domain, its missing parts supplied by reference TRBV2 and TRBJ2-5, is EPEVTQTPSHQVTQMGQEVILRCVPISNHLYFYWYRQILGQKVEFLVSFYNNEISEKSEIFDDQFSVERPDGSNFTLKIRSTKLEDSAMYFCASKRGQETQYFGPGTRLLVL.

This clone was observed a single time. The chain links TRBV5-1 to TRBJ2-1, with 10 nucleotides matching TRBD1. The CDR3 loop spans 13 amino acids. The V gene end was trimmed by 7 bases and the J gene end by 8 bases; junction bases not matched to a gene: 6. Germline V gene lookup returns CDR1 SGHRS and CDR2 YFSETQ. Written as DNA, the CDR3 is TGCGCCAGCGGGGGTGGGACAGGGGATGAGCAGTTCTTC. It specifies CASGGGTGDEQFF. The whole variable domain, remainder taken from reference TRBV5-1 and TRBJ2-1, is KAGVTQTPRYLIKTRGQQVTLSCSPISGHRSVSWYQQTPGQGLQFLFEYFSETQRNKGNFPGRFSGRQFSNSRSEMNVSTLELGDSALYLCASGGGTGDEQFFGPGTRLTVL.

The sample holds one count of this clone. The V gene is TRBV15, the J gene TRBJ2-5, with 8 bases matching TRBD2. The CDR3 has 15 residues. V lost 7 bases, J lost 1 base, and 8 bases stayed unmatched. Germline-derived CDR1 and CDR2 are LNHNV and YYDKDF (reference sequence). This chain's CDR3 is CATNQGLGGQETQYF. DNA for the CDR3: TGTGCCACCAACCAGGGACTAGGTGGCCAAGAGACCCAGTACTTC.

The rearrangement joins TRBV12-3 or TRBV12-4 to TRBJ2-7; a weak D match, TRBD2 (5 bases). V lost 1 base and J 12 bases, leaving 13 bases between the germline ends. The CDR3 runs to 12 residues. The chain's CDR3 is CASSLEVSELYF. CDR3 in DNA: TGTGCCAGCAGTTTAGAGGTTAGCGAACTGTACTTC.

The gene calls are TRBV4-1 and TRBJ2-2; the D is unclear. Germline values: CDR1 MGHRA, CDR2 YSYEKL. Between the trimmed V and J ends, which lost 1 base and 4 bases, there was a span of 16 bases. The CDR3 has 17 residues. The chain's CDR3 is CASSQGLLGGPTGELFF. CDR3 DNA: TGCGCCAGCAGCCAAGGGCTCCTAGGTGGCCCCACCGGGGAGCTGTTTTTT.

The chain combines TRBV19 with TRBJ2-2, with D hard to call. The V end lost 1 base, the J end lost 4 bases, and 7 bases lay between the germline ends. The CDR3 consists of 14 residues. Germline values: CDR1 LNHDA, CDR2 SQIVND (reference sequence). The CDR3 DNA reads TGTGCCAGTAGTATAGCTCAGGTCACCGGGGAGCTGTTTTTT. It specifies CASSIAQVTGELFF. Together with reference TRBV19 and TRBJ2-2, the CDR3 gives the full variable domain: DGGITQSPKYLFRKEGQNVTLSCEQNLNHDAMYWYRQDPGQGLRLIYYSQIVNDFQKGDIAEGYSVSREKKESFPLTVTSAQKNPTAFYLCASSIAQVTGELFFGEGSRLTVL.

The gene calls are TRBV27 and TRBJ2-3, with 9 bases matching TRBD2. The J segment lost 5 bases and the V segment lost 1 base, leaving 16 bases of the junction unmatched. The CDR3 runs 19 residues. The germline CDR1 and CDR2 sequences are MNHEY and SMNVEV (reference sequence). CDR3 DNA sequence: TGTGCCAGCAGTTTATTCGGGGTAATAGGCGGGGGGGCCGGAGATACGCAGTATTTT. Amino acids: CASSLFGVIGGGAGDTQYF.

The rearrangement links TRBV2 to TRBJ1-4; tentative D call: TRBD1 (5 bases). V lost 10 bases to trimming and J lost 5 bases, with 8 bases between them. Germline V CDR1 and CDR2: SNHLY, FYNNEI. The CDR3 totals 11 residues. The CDR3 loop is CATRQNEKLFF. DNA of the CDR3: TGTGCCACGAGACAGAATGAAAAACTGTTTTTT.

CDR3 amino acids: CASSPGGAMNTEAFF. CDR3 bases: TGTGCCAGCAGCCCGGGGGGGGCCATGAACACTGAAGCTTTCTTT. This chain links TRBV5-6 with TRBJ1-1, with D perhaps TRBD1 (6 bases). Germline CDR1 reads SGHDT; CDR2 reads YYEEEE. Trimming removed 4 bases at V and 0 bases at J, with 13 bases between. The CDR3 is 15 amino acids.

The rearrangement uses TRBV7-3 and TRBJ2-3, with TRBD2 matching over 11 bases. The V gene end was trimmed by 6 bases and the J gene end by 0 bases; junction bases not matched to a gene: 8. The CDR3 extends over 17 amino acids. The V gene's germline CDR1 is SGHTA and CDR2 FQGTGA. CDR3 sequence: CASRAGTSGPSTDTQYF. The CDR3 DNA reads TGTGCCAGCAGAGCCGGGACTAGCGGACCTAGCACAGATACGCAGTATTTT.

Concerning this clone: Other DNA sequences in the same sample also yield this CDR3. The chain uses TRBV3-1 (or the pseudogene TRBV3-2) and TRBJ1-1, with D possibly being TRBD1 (6 bases). CDR1 is LGHDT, CDR2 YNNKEL, per germline (reference sequence). The ends were cut back, 1 base at V and 0 bases at J, with 9 bases in the middle. The CDR3 is made up of 15 amino acids. The CDR3 DNA is TGTGCCAGCAGCCAAGGGGGGCTTATGAACACTGAAGCTTTCTTT. It specifies CASSQGGLMNTEAFF.

CDR3 sequence (DNA): TGTGCCAGCAGCCTATTTAGCGGTTCTAGCACAGATACGCAGTATTTT. Translated, it gives CASSLFSGSSTDTQYF. The V call is TRBV7-2, the J call TRBJ2-3, with a possible D match to TRBD2 (6 bases). Germline CDR1 and CDR2: SGHTA and FQGNSA. The CDR3 length is 16 residues. The ends were cut back, 5 bases at V and 0 bases at J, with 15 bases in the middle.

The V and J genes are TRBV12-3 or TRBV12-4 and TRBJ1-1; possibly TRBD1 for D (5 bases). Trimming removed 3 bases from V and 7 bases from J, with 9 bases in between. The CDR3 is 12 amino acids. The CDR3 DNA reads as TGTGCCAGCAGTTTTAGTAGGGGTGAAGCTTTCTTT. As protein: CASSFSRGEAFF.

This sequence joins TRBV5-1 and TRBJ2-5; 7 bases are shared with TRBD1. This CDR3 is built from 13 residues. From germline, CDR1 is SGHRS and CDR2 YFSETQ. V was clipped by 4 bases and J by 2 bases; unmatched bases: 2. The CDR3: CASSPGQQETQYF. Here the CDR3 DNA reads TGCGCCAGCAGCCCGGGACAGCAAGAGACCCAGTACTTC.

CDR3 sequence (DNA): TGTGCCAGCAGTGGACAGGGATCTAACTATGGCTACACCTTC. Amino acids: CASSGQGSNYGYTF. The gene calls are TRBV2 and TRBJ1-2; 7 nucleotides agree with TRBD1. This CDR3 comprises 14 residues. Germline V lookup: CDR1 SNHLY, CDR2 FYNNEI. J lost 0 bases, V lost 4 bases, and 2 bases had no gene match.

This chain uses TRBV10-1 with TRBJ2-2; no clear D gene. This CDR3 is built from 15 residues. Germline CDR1 is WNHNN and CDR2 is SYGVQD (reference sequence). The V end was cut by 3 bases, the J end by 7 bases, with 15 bases between. CDR3 sequence: CASSDAAVYIGELFF. CDR3 bases: TGCGCCAGCAGTGACGCCGCAGTATACATCGGGGAGCTGTTTTTT.

The chain recombines TRBV9 with TRBJ2-3; maybe TRBD2 (6 bases). Germline lookup yields CDR1 SGDLS and CDR2 YYNGEE. Trimming stripped 4 bases from V and 2 bases from J, with 17 bases between. This CDR3 is built from 16 residues. CDR3 region: CASSKRRGAATDTQYF. CDR3 coding DNA: TGTGCCAGCAGCAAACGGCGGGGCGCTGCCACAGATACGCAGTATTTT.

The J gene is TRBJ2-1, the V gene TRBV7-2; 13 nucleotides align to TRBD2. Germline CDR1 reads SGHTA; CDR2 reads FQGNSA. CDR3 length: 13 amino acids. V gave up 8 bases and J gave up 10 bases; unmatched junction bases: 5. CDR3 region: CASRTSGRGEQFF. The CDR3, as DNA: TGTGCCAGCCGGACTAGCGGGAGAGGAGAGCAGTTCTTC.